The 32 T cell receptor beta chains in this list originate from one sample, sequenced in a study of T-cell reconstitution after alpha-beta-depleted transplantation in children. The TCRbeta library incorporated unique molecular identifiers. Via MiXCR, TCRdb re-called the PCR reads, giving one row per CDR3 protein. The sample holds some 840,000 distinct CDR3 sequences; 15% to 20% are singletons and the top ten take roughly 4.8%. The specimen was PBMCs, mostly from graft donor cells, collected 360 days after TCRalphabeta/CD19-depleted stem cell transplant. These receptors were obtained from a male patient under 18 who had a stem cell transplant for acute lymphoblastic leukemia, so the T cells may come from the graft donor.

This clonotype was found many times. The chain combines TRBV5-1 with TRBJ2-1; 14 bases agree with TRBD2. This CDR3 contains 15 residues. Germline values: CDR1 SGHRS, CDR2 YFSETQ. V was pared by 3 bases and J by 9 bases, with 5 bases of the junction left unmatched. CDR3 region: CASSSGLAGGREQFF. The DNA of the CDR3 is TGCGCCAGCAGCTCCGGACTAGCGGGAGGTCGTGAGCAGTTCTTC.

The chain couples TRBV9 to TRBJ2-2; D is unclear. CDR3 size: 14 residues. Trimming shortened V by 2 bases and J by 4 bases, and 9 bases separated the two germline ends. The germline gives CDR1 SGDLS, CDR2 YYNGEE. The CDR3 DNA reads TGTGCCAGCAGCGTGCAAGCGACCACCGGGGAGCTGTTTTTT. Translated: CASSVQATTGELFF.

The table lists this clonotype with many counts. CDR3 sequence: CASSLGTRSLYEQYF. The DNA for the CDR3 is TGTGCCAGCAGCTTAGGGACCCGGTCTTTATACGAGCAGTACTTC. The chain uses TRBV7-9 and TRBJ2-7; D is undetermined. This CDR3 is built from 15 residues. V was clipped by 1 base and J by 4 bases, with 14 bases between them. Germline V gene lookup returns CDR1 SEHNR and CDR2 FQNEAQ (reference sequence).

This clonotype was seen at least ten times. Here the CDR3 DNA reads TGCAGTGCTAGGGGTCCACCCCTCCACTTT. Amino acids: CSARGPPLHF. The genes are TRBV20-1 and TRBJ1-6; D not resolved. V lost 3 bases, J lost 11 bases, and 5 bases lay in between. The germline V gene encodes CDR1 DFQATT and CDR2 SNEGSKA (reference sequence). The CDR3 runs to 10 residues.

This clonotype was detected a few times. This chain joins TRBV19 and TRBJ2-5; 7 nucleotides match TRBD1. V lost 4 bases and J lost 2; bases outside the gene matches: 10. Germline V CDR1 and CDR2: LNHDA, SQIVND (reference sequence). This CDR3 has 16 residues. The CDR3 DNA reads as TGTGCCAGTAGTAGACCGGGACAGCCAATTCAAGAGACCCAGTACTTC. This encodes CASSRPGQPIQETQYF.

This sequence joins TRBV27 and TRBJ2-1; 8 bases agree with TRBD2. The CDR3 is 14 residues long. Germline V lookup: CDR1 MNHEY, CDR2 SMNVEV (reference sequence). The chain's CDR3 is CVLSGGISYNEQFF. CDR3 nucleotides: TGTGTCCTCAGCGGGGGTATCTCCTACAATGAGCAGTTCTTC.

CDR3 region: CASSAKVQETQYF. As DNA, the CDR3 is TGTGCCAGCAGTGCGAAAGTTCAAGAGACCCAGTACTTC. The V gene is TRBV6-4, the J gene TRBJ2-5; D gene uncertain. Looked up from germline, CDR1 is MRHNA and CDR2 is SNTAGT. The CDR3 has 13 residues. V lost 4 bases to trimming and J lost 2 bases, with 8 bases between them.

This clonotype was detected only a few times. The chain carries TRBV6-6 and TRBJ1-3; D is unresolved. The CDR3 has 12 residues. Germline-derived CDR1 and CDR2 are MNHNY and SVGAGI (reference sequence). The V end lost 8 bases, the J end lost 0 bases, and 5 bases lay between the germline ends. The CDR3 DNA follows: TGTGCCAGCTGCGACTCTGGAAACACCATATATTTT. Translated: CASCDSGNTIYF.

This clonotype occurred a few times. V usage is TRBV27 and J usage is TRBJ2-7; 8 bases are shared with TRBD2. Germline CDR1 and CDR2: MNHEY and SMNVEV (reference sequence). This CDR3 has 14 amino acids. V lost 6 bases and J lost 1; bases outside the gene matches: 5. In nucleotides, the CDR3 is TGTGCCAGCAGGAAGGCGGGAGGTTCCTACGAGCAGTACTTC. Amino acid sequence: CASRKAGGSYEQYF.

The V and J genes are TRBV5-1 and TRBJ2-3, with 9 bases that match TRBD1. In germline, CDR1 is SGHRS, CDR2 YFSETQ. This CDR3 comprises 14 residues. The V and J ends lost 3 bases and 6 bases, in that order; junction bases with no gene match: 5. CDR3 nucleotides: TGCGCCAGCAGCTGGGACAGGGTGGAGGATACGCAGTATTTT. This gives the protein CASSWDRVEDTQYF.

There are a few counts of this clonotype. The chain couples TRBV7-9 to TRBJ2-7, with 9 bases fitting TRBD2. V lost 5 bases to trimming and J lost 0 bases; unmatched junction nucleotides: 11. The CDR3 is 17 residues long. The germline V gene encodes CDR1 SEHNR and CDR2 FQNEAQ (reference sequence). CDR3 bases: TGTGCCAGCAGCCCCTTTAAAGCGGGAGGATTCTCCTACGAGCAGTACTTC. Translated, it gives CASSPFKAGGFSYEQYF. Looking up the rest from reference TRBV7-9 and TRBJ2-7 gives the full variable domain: DTGVSQNPRHKITKRGQNVTFRCDPISEHNRLYWYRQTLGQGPEFLTYFQNEAQLEKSRLLSDRFSAERPKGSFSTLEIQRTEQGDSAMYLCASSPFKAGGFSYEQYFGPGTRLTVT.

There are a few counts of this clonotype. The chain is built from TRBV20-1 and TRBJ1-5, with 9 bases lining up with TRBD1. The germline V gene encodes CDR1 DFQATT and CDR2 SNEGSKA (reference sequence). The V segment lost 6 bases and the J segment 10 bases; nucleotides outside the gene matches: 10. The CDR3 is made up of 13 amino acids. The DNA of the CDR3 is TGCAGTGCGGGGGGACAGGGCCCACAACCCCAGCATTTT. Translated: CSAGGQGPQPQHF.

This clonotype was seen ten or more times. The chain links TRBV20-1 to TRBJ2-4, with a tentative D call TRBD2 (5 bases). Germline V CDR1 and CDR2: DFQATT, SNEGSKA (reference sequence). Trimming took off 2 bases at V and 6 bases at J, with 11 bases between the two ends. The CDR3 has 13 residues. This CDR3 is CSARSRGGNIQYF. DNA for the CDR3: TGCAGTGCTAGAAGCCGGGGTGGAAACATTCAGTACTTC.

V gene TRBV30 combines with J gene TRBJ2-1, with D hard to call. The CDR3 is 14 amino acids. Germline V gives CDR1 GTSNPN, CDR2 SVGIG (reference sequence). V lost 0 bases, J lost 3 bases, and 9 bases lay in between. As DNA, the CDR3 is TGTGCCTGGAGTGTACTTCTGAACTACAATGAGCAGTTCTTC. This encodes CAWSVLLNYNEQFF.

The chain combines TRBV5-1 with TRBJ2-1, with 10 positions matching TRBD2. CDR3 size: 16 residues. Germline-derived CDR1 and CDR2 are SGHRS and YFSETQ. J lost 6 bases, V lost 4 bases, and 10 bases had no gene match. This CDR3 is CASSVTSGPLGNEQFF. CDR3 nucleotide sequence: TGCGCCAGCAGCGTGACTAGCGGGCCCCTTGGCAATGAGCAGTTCTTC.

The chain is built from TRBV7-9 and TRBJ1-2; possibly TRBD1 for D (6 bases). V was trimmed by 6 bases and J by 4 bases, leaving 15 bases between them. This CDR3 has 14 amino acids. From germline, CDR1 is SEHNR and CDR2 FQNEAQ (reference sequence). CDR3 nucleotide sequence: TGTGCCAGCAGGGACGGACAGACCTTCTATGGCTACACCTTC. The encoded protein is CASRDGQTFYGYTF.

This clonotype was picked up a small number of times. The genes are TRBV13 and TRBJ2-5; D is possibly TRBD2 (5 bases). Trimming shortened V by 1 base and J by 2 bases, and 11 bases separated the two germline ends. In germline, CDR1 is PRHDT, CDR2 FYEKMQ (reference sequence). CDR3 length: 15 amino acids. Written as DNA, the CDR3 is TGTGCCAGCAGCTTAGTCCGACTAAAACAAGAGACCCAGTACTTC. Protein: CASSLVRLKQETQYF.

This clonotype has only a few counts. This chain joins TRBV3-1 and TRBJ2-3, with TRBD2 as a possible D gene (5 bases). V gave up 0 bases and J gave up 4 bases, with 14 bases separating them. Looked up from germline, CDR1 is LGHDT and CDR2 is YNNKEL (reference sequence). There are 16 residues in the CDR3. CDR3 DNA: TGTGCCAGCAGCCAAGATTTGAGGGATAGGGCAGATACGCAGTATTTT. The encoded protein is CASSQDLRDRADTQYF.

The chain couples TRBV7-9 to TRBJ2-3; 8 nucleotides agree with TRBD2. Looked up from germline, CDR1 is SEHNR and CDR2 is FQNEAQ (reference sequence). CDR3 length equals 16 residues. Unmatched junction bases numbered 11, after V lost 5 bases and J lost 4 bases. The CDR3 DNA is TGTGCCAGCAGCCCAACGGCCGGGAGGGCCCCAGATACGCAGTATTTT. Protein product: CASSPTAGRAPDTQYF.

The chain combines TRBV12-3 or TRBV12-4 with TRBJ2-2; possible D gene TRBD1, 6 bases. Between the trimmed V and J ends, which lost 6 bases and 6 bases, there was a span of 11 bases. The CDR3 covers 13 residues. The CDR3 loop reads CASRPQGPGELFF. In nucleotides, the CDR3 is TGTGCCAGCAGACCCCAGGGGCCCGGGGAGCTGTTTTTT.

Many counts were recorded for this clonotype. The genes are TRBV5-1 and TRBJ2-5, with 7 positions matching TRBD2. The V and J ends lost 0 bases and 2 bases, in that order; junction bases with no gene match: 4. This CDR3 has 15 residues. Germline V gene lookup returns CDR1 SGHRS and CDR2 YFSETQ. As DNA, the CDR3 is TGCGCCAGCAGCTTGGCTAGCGGTGATCAAGAGACCCAGTACTTC. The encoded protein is CASSLASGDQETQYF.

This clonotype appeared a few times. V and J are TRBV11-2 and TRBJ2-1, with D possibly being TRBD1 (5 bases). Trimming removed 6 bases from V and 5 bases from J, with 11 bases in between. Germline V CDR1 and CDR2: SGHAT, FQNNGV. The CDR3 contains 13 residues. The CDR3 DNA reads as TGTGCCAGCAGTAGAGGACACAACAATGAGCAGTTCTTC. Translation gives CASSRGHNNEQFF.

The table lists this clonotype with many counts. The CDR3 protein is CASSFGGRYGYTF. The CDR3 DNA reads as TGTGCCAGCAGTTTCGGGGGCCGCTATGGCTACACCTTC. The gene calls are TRBV12-3 or TRBV12-4 and TRBJ1-2, with TRBD1 as a possible D gene (6 bases). The CDR3 is made up of 13 amino acids. With 3 bases removed from V and 4 bases from J, the gap between germline ends came to 9 bases.

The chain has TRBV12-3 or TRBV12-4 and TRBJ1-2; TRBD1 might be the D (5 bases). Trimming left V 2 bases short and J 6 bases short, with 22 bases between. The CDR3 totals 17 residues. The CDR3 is CASSLIRVGIKDDGYTF. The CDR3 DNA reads TGTGCCAGCAGTTTAATCAGGGTTGGGATAAAGGACGATGGCTACACCTTC.

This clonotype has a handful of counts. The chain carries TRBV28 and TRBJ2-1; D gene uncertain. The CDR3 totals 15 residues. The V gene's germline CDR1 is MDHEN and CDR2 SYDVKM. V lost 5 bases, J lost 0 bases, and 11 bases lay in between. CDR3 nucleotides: TGTGCCAGCAGTCCGCCTCCCCCCTCCTACAATGAGCAGTTCTTC. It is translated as CASSPPPPSYNEQFF.

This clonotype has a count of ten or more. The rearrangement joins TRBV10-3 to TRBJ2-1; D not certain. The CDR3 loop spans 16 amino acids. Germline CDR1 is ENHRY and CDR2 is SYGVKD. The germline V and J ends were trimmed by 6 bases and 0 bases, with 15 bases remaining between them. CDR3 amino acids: CAISPRAFSSYNEQFF. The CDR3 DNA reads TGTGCCATCAGCCCCCGAGCGTTTAGCTCCTACAATGAGCAGTTCTTC.

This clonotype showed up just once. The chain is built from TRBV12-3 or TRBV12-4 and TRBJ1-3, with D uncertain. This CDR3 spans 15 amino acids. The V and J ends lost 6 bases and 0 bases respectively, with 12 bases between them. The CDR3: CASRSPRLSGNTIYF. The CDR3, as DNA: TGTGCCAGCAGGTCACCCCGACTCTCTGGAAACACCATATATTTT.

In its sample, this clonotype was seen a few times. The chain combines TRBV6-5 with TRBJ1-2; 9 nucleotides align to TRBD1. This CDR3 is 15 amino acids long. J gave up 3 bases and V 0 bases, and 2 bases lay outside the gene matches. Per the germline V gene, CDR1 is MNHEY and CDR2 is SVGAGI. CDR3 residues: CASSYSTGGDYGYTF. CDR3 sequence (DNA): TGTGCCAGCAGTTACTCGACAGGGGGGGACTATGGCTACACCTTC.

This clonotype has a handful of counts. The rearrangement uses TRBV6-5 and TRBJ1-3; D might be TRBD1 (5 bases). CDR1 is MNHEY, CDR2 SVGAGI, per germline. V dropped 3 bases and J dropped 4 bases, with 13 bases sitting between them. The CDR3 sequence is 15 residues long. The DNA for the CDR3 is TGTGCCAGCAGTTATTGGCGCGGGGCCGGAAACACCATATATTTT. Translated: CASSYWRGAGNTIYF.

The CDR3, as DNA: TGTGCCAGGAAGCAAGGACGCTCTGGAAACACCATATATTTT. This gives the protein CARKQGRSGNTIYF. The chain recombines TRBV2 with TRBJ1-3; D remains ambiguous. Trimming shortened V by 9 bases and J by 0 bases, and 12 bases separated the two germline ends. Germline lookup yields CDR1 SNHLY and CDR2 FYNNEI. There are 14 residues in the CDR3.

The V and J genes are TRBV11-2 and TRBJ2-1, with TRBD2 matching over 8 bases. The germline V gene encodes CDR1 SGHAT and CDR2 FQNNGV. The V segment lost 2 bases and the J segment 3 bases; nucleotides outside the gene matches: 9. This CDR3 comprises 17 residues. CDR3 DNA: TGTGCCAGCAGCTTATGGGGTTTAGCGGGGTACTACAATGAGCAGTTCTTC. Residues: CASSLWGLAGYYNEQFF.

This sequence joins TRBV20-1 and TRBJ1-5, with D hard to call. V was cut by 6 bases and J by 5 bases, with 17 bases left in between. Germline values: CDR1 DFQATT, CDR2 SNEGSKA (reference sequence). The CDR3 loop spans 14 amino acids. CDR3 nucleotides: TGCAGTGCCCGAGCGGGCGGAATTCATCAGCCCCAGCATTTT. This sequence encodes CSARAGGIHQPQHF.